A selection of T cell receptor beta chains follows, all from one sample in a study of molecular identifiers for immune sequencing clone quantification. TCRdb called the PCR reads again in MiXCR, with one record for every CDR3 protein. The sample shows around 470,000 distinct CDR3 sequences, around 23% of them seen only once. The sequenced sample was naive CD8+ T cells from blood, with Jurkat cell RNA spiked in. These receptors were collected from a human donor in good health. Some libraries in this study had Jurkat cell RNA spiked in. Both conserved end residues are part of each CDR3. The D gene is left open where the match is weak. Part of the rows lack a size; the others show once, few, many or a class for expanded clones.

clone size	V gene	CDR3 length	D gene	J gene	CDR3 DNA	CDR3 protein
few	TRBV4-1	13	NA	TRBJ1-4	TGCGCCAGCAGCCAGATCATTAGGGACCCCCTGTTTTTT	CASSQIIRDPLFF
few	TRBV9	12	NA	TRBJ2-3	TGTGCCAGCAGCGATTTGGCGAATACGCAGTATTTT	CASSDLANTQYF
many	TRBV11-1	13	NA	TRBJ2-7	TGTGCCAGCAGCTTAGGGCTACTCTACGAGCAGTACTTC	CASSLGLLYEQYF
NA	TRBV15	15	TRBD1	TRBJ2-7	TGTGCCACCAGCAGTCTCTGGACAGGGCTTTACGAGCAGTACTTC	CATSSLWTGLYEQYF
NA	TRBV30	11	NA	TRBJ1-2	TGTGCCTGGAGTGCGGCAAGTGGCTACACCTTC	CAWSAASGYTF
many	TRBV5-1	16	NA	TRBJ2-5	TGCGCCAGCAGCTTCTTTCAGGGGTCGTACCAAGAGACCCAGTACTTC	CASSFFQGSYQETQYF
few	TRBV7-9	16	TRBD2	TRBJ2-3	TGTGCCAGCAGCTCCCGTCTAGCGGGAGAGTCAGATACGCAGTATTTT	CASSSRLAGESDTQYF
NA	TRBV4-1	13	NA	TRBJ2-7	TGCGCCAGCAGCTGTTGGAGCGGTGGCGAGCAGTACTTC	CASSCWSGGEQYF
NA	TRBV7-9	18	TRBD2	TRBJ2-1	TGTGCCAGCAGCTTCCAGATTAAGACTAGCGGGGGCTACAATGAGCAGTTCTTC	CASSFQIKTSGGYNEQFF
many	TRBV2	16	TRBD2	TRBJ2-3	TGTGCCAGCAGTGAAGAGGCGGGAGGGCCCCTAGATACGCAGTATTTT	CASSEEAGGPLDTQYF
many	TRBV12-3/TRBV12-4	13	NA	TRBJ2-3	TGTGCCAGCAGTTTTGGTGGATCGGGTACGCAGTATTTT	CASSFGGSGTQYF
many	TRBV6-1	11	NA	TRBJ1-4	TGTGCCAGCAGTGAAGGAGGAAAACTGTTTTTT	CASSEGGKLFF
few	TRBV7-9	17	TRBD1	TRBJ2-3	TGTGCCAGCAGCTTAACGGAGGGGACAGGGGTTACAGATACGCAGTATTTT	CASSLTEGTGVTDTQYF
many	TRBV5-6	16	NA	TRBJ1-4	TGTGCCAGCAGCCCAAAAATCCGGGTTGGAAATGAAAAACTGTTTTTT	CASSPKIRVGNEKLFF
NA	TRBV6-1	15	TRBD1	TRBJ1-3	TGTGCCAGCAGTGAAGACAGGGGGCACGGAAACACCATATATTTT	CASSEDRGHGNTIYF
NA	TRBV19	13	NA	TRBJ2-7	TGTGCCAGTAGTCCCCTCGCGTGGGGAGAGCAGTACTTC	CASSPLAWGEQYF
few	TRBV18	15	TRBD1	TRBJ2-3	TGTGCCAGTATACCGGGACAGGGGTTCCCAGATACGCAGTATTTT	CASIPGQGFPDTQYF
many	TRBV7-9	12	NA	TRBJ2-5	TGTGCCAGCAGCTCACAACAAGAGACCCAGTACTTC	CASSSQQETQYF
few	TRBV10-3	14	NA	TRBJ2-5	TGTGCCATCAGTGAAATAGGGGGGCAAGAGACCCAGTACTTC	CAISEIGGQETQYF
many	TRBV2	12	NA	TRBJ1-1	TGTGCCAGCAGTGGGGGGGTCGCTGAAGCTTTCTTT	CASSGGVAEAFF
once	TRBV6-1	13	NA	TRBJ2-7	TGTGCCAGCAGGGATCAGGGGGCGGGGGCGCAGTACTTC	CASRDQGAGAQYF
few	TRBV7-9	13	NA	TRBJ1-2	TGTGCCAGCAGCTTAGACAGCGACTATGGCTACACCTTC	CASSLDSDYGYTF
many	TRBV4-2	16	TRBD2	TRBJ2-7	TGTGCCAGCAGCCAAGTGCTAGCGGGAGAGCCCTACGAGCAGTACTTC	CASSQVLAGEPYEQYF
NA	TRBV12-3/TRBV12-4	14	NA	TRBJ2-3	TGTGCCAGCAGTTCTGGGGCACACACAGATACGCAGTATTTT	CASSSGAHTDTQYF
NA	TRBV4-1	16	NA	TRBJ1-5	TGCGCCAGCAGCCAATTCTCAGGAGATAGCAATCAGCCCCAGCATTTT	CASSQFSGDSNQPQHF
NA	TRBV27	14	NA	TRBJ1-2	TGTGCCAGCAGCGAGGGGTACATGGGCTATGGCTACACCTTC	CASSEGYMGYGYTF
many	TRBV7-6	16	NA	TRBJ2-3	TGTGCCAGCAGCGAAAACAGGGTACTGAGCACAGATACGCAGTATTTT	CASSENRVLSTDTQYF
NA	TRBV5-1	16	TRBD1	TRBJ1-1	TGCGCCAGCAGCCCTGCACCGGGACAGTCGAACACTGAAGCTTTCTTT	CASSPAPGQSNTEAFF
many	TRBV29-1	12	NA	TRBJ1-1	TGCAGCGCGTCACCAGGGAACACTGAAGCTTTCTTT	CSASPGNTEAFF
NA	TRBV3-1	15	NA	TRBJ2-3	TGTGCCAGCAGCCAAGCGGCGGCCCACATCGATACGCAGTATTTT	CASSQAAAHIDTQYF
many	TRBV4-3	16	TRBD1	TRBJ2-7	TGCGCCAGCAGCCAAGACTGGACAGGTGGAACCTACGAGCAGTACTTC	CASSQDWTGGTYEQYF
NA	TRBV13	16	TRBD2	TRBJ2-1	TGTGCCAGCAGCATAGGGACTAGCGGGAGTAACGTTGAGCAGTTCTTC	CASSIGTSGSNVEQFF
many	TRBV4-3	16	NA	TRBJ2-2	TGCGCCAGCAGCCAAGTTAGAGGGCTAGACACCGGGGAGCTGTTTTTT	CASSQVRGLDTGELFF
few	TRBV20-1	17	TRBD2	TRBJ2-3	TGCAGTGCTAGAGATCGATTCGGGGGGGAAAAGACAGATACGCAGTATTTT	CSARDRFGGEKTDTQYF
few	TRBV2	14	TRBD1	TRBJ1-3	TGTGCCAGTGGCGGACAGGGAACGGGAAACACCATATATTTT	CASGGQGTGNTIYF
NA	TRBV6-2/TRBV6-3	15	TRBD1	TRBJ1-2	TGTGCCAGCCGCCGACAGGGAGGAGTGGACTATGGCTACACCTTC	CASRRQGGVDYGYTF
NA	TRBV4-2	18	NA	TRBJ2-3	TGTGCCAGCAGCCAAGACACCATAGGGGGAGGGCTCACAGATACGCAGTATTTT	CASSQDTIGGGLTDTQYF
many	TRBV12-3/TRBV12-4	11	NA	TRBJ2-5	TGTGCCAGCAGTCCCGGGACGACCCAGTACTTC	CASSPGTTQYF
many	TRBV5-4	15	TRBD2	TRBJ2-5	TGTGCCAGCAGCTTGAGCGGGGGGGCCGGTGAGACCCAGTACTTC	CASSLSGGAGETQYF
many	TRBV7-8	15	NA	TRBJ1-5	TGTGCCAGCAGCTTCCAGAGGACTGGCCCCGGGCCCCAGCATTTT	CASSFQRTGPGPQHF
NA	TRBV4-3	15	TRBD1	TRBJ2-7	TGCGCCAGCAGCCTAGATCGCAGGGGGCCCTACGAGCAGTACTTC	CASSLDRRGPYEQYF
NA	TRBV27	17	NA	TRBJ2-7	TGTGCCAGCAGTTTATCGGCCGGGACACAGAGCCCCTACGAGCAGTACTTC	CASSLSAGTQSPYEQYF
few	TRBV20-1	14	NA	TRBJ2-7	TGCAGTGCTAGAGATCAAGACCGAGTTTGGGAGCAGTACTTC	CSARDQDRVWEQYF
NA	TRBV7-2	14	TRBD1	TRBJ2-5	TGTGCCAGCAGCCGACAGGGACAACAAGAGACCCAGTACTTC	CASSRQGQQETQYF
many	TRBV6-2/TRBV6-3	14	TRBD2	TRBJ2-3	TGTGCCAGCAGTTCCGCGGGGGAAGCAGATACGCAGTATTTT	CASSSAGEADTQYF
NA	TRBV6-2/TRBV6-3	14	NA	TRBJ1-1	TGTGCCAGCAGTTACCGACAGCGGAACACTGAAGCTTTCTTT	CASSYRQRNTEAFF
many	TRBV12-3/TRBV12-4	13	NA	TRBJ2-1	TGTGCCAGCCAGTTTGGGGAGGCGCGGGGGCAGTTCTTC	CASQFGEARGQFF
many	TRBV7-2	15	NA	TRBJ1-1	TGTGCCAGCAGCTTTAACAGGGTACTGAACACTGAAGCTTTCTTT	CASSFNRVLNTEAFF
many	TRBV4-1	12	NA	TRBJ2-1	TGCGCCAGCAGCCAGGGGATTGATGAGCAGTTCTTC	CASSQGIDEQFF
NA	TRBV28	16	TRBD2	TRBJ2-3	TGTGCCAGCAGTTCGCGACTAGCGGGACGCATCGGGGGGCAGTATTTT	CASSSRLAGRIGGQYF
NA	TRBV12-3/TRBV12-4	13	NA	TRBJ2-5	TGTGCCAGCAGTCACTGGACCGCGCCGACCCAGTACTTC	CASSHWTAPTQYF
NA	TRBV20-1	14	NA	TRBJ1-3	TGCAGTGCTAGAGATCGGAGTTTCGGAAACACCATATATTTT	CSARDRSFGNTIYF
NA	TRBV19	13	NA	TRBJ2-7	TGTGCCAGTAGTATCCGACTTTTTCGGGAGCAGCACTTC	CASSIRLFREQHF
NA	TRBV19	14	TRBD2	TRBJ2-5	TGTGCCAGTAGTACGCGGGGGTATGGGGAGACCCAGTACTTC	CASSTRGYGETQYF
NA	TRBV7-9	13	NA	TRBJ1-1	TGTGCCAGCAGCTCCGAGGCCGGGCGTGTAGCTTTCTTT	CASSSEAGRVAFF
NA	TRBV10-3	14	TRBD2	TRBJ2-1	TGTGCCATCAGGGCGGGGACTAGGGGAGATGAGCAGTTCTTC	CAIRAGTRGDEQFF
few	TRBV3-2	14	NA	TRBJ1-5	TGTGCCAGCAGCCTGGATCCGGGAAATCAGCCCCAGCATTTT	CASSLDPGNQPQHF